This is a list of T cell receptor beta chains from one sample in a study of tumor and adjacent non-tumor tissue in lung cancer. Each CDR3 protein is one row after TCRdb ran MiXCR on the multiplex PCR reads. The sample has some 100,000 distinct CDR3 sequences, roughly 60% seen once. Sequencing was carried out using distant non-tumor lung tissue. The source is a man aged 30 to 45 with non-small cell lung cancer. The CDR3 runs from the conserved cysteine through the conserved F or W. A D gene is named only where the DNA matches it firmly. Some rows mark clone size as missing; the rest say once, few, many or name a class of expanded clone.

DNA: TGTGCCAGCAGTGAAGCTGGTTCGGGGACCAACTCCTATGAGCAGTACTTC
CDR3: CASSEAGSGTNSYEQYF
size: .
D: .
V: TRBV6-1
J: TRBJ2-7

DNA: TGCAGCGTTGGGGGCAGTGAGCAATTCTTC
CDR3: CSVGGSEQFF
size: .
D: .
V: TRBV29-1
J: TRBJ2-1

DNA: TGTGTCAGCAGCCCGAGACTAGCGGCCGGGGAGCTGTTTTTT
CDR3: CVSSPRLAAGELFF
size: many
D: TRBD2
V: TRBV11-1
J: TRBJ2-2

DNA: TGTGCCAGCAGCGCGGGACCAAACACCGGGGAGCTGTTTTTT
CDR3: CASSAGPNTGELFF
size: many
D: .
V: TRBV11-2
J: TRBJ2-2

DNA: TGCGCCAGCAGCTTGTTGCTAGCGGGAGCGGGTGAGCAGTTCTTC
CDR3: CASSLLLAGAGEQFF
size: many
D: TRBD2
V: TRBV5-1
J: TRBJ2-1

DNA: TGCGCCAGCAGCCAAGTAGAGGATCTGGGCGCAGATACGCAGTATTTT
CDR3: CASSQVEDLGADTQYF
size: .
D: .
V: TRBV4-3
J: TRBJ2-3

DNA: TGTGTCACCAGTGATTTGAATGGAAAACTATTTTTT
CDR3: CVTSDLNGKLFF
size: .
D: .
V: TRBV24-1
J: TRBJ1-4

DNA: TGCAGCTTTGAACTATCTACCGGGGTCAGGGGGGCAGCTTTCTTT
CDR3: CSFELSTGVRGAAFF
size: .
D: TRBD1
V: TRBV29-1
J: TRBJ1-1

DNA: TGTGCCAGCAGGAAGACTAACGCCTACGAGCAGTACTTC
CDR3: CASRKTNAYEQYF
size: many
D: .
V: TRBV6-2/TRBV6-3
J: TRBJ2-7

DNA: TGTGCCAGCACCCTACAGGAGAACCAAGAGACCCAGTACTTC
CDR3: CASTLQENQETQYF
size: many
D: .
V: TRBV12-3/TRBV12-4
J: TRBJ2-5

DNA: TGTGCCGGCAGCATCTTGACAGGGGCGTCCTCCTACAATGAGCAGTTCTTC
CDR3: CAGSILTGASSYNEQFF
size: .
D: TRBD1
V: TRBV11-2
J: TRBJ2-1

DNA: TGTGCCAGCAGCCCGAACTCAGCGAGAGTCTACGAGCAGTACTTC
CDR3: CASSPNSARVYEQYF
size: .
D: .
V: TRBV11-3
J: TRBJ2-7

DNA: TGTGTCAGCAGCTCGGGGGGGGAGACCCAGTACTTC
CDR3: CVSSSGGETQYF
size: .
D: TRBD2
V: TRBV11-2
J: TRBJ2-5

DNA: TGTGCCAGTAGCTTAACAGGGAGCAATCAGCCCCAGCATTTT
CDR3: CASSLTGSNQPQHF
size: few
D: .
V: TRBV11-3
J: TRBJ1-5

DNA: TGTGCCAGCATCTTGGCCAGCGGGGCTTTTAGCTCCTACAATGAGCAGTTCTTC
CDR3: CASILASGAFSSYNEQFF
size: .
D: TRBD2
V: TRBV11-3
J: TRBJ2-1

DNA: TGCAGTGTTACGGGACTAGCGGGAGGGATCTCCTACGAGCAGTATTTC
CDR3: CSVTGLAGGISYEQYF
size: .
D: TRBD2
V: TRBV20-1
J: TRBJ2-7

DNA: TGCAGTGTAGGCGGGAGGGCGGAATACGATCAGTACTTC
CDR3: CSVGGRAEYDQYF
size: few
D: TRBD2
V: TRBV20-1
J: TRBJ2-7

DNA: TGTGCTAGCAGCCTACATGGCCCAGATCAGTACTTC
CDR3: CASSLHGPDQYF
size: once
D: .
V: TRBV11-3
J: TRBJ2-4

DNA: TGTGCCAGCAGTTACTCGACTAGAGGGGGAGAGACCCAGTGCTTC
CDR3: CASSYSTRGGETQCF
size: .
D: .
V: TRBV6-2/TRBV6-3
J: TRBJ2-5

DNA: TGCAATGCTAGGGGAGGAGGGCATACGCAGTATTTT
CDR3: CNARGGGHTQYF
size: .
D: .
V: TRBV20-1
J: TRBJ2-3

DNA: TGTGACAGCAGCCATGAGTTCCAGGGGGCGGATGAGCAGTTCTTC
CDR3: CDSSHEFQGADEQFF
size: few
D: TRBD1
V: TRBV4-2
J: TRBJ2-1

DNA: TGTGCCAGCAGCCCACCACCCTCCGGAAACACAGATACGCAGTATTTT
CDR3: CASSPPPSGNTDTQYF
size: .
D: .
V: TRBV4-1
J: TRBJ2-3

DNA: TGCAGAGCTAGGGTGGTAGTCGTAGGTGAGCAGTTCTTC
CDR3: CRARVVVVGEQFF
size: .
D: .
V: TRBV20-1
J: TRBJ2-1

DNA: TGTGCCAGCGGAGCTAGCGCGGGGATAGGGGCTCAGCAGTTCTTC
CDR3: CASGASAGIGAQQFF
size: .
D: .
V: TRBV4-2
J: TRBJ2-1

DNA: TGTGTCAGCAACCCTATAGCGCAGGACGGCTCCTACAATGAGCAGTTCTTC
CDR3: CVSNPIAQDGSYNEQFF
size: .
D: .
V: TRBV11-2
J: TRBJ2-1

DNA: TGCAGCGTCCCCGGGACAGTGGGTGCGGGACTATCAACCCACGAGCAGCACTTC
CDR3: CSVPGTVGAGLSTHEQHF
size: .
D: .
V: TRBV29-1
J: TRBJ2-7

DNA: TGCAGCATTCGACTGCGACAGGGTTACGTGCAGTACTTC
CDR3: CSIRLRQGYVQYF
size: .
D: TRBD1
V: TRBV29-1
J: TRBJ2-7

DNA: TGCGCCAGCAGCCCTTCGCTTGAAGGGGAGCTGTTTTTT
CDR3: CASSPSLEGELFF
size: few
D: .
V: TRBV5-1
J: TRBJ2-2

DNA: TGCAGTGCGAAGAGCGGGACTAGCGGGAGAACTGATACGCAGTATTTT
CDR3: CSAKSGTSGRTDTQYF
size: .
D: TRBD2
V: TRBV20-1
J: TRBJ2-3

DNA: TGCGCCACCAGAGAGGGGCCAAATAGCAATCAGCCCCAGCATTTT
CDR3: CATREGPNSNQPQHF
size: few
D: .
V: TRBV5-1
J: TRBJ1-5

DNA: TGTGCCAGCAGTCAGTACGGGTCGAACACTGAAGCTATCTTT
CDR3: CASSQYGSNTEAIF
size: .
D: .
V: TRBV11-1
J: TRBJ1-1